This entry describes one TCR beta chain. It has no known antigen specificity. Base-call qualities are not available, and no considerably larger clone is one nucleotide away. The CDR3 goes from the cysteine to the phenylalanine over 15 residues. The read is trimmed to its CDR3 DNA, 45 bases read in frame from base 1. Relative to germline, V is missing 5 bases and J is missing 4 bases, with 6 bases of the junction outside any gene match. In the germline V gene (reference sequence), CDR1 corresponds to LNHDA and CDR2 to SQIVND. This sample is part of a study of blood T cell repertoires in COVID-19 (TCRdb year 2020). Study-level background: Collaborator samples came from the United States, Italy and Spain and covered acute and convalescent phases of COVID-19. HLA class I and class II types, where available, came from metadata supplied by the sample provider rather than from assay-based typing. The sample metadata nearly always contained a de-identified subject ID, COVID-19 status, age in years and sex. Deeply sampled blood TCRbeta repertoires from subjects exposed to, actively infected with, or recovered from COVID-19 were included in the dataset. Samples came from the ongoing ImmuneRACE study (first 160 participants) plus 1,254 subjects from 6 global collaborators. The repertoires were released in a freely available public database meant as a resource for research on the immune response to SARS-CoV-2. The prospective study material was composed of cDNA or gDNA derived from T cells, B-cell-depleted T cells, or PBMCs. Study-wide conclusions, independent of this receptor: How much clinical and demographic metadata was included differed by source and by participant, and the metadata was provided uncurated.

The immunoSEQ Assay, a bias-controlled multiplex PCR, was used to amplify TCRbeta CDR3 regions from genomic DNA. From the authors' description of their analysis: The number of nucleated cells in each sample was estimated from the amplification of reference gene primers within the assay. Sequence reads were collapsed and filtered to measure the absolute abundance of every unique TCRbeta CDR3 rearrangement. For each sample, productive Simpson clonality was calculated by taking the square root of Simpson's diversity index across productive rearrangements. Sourced from immuneACCESS, this table was stored by TCRdb with only in-frame sequences that have V and J called. A share of the clones is absent; for the studies checked, an unresolved V gene accounts for under half, and the remainder has no known explanation. D and trimming were read from the DNA, whereas the V and J calls and clone size are those reported in that table. Within this sample are roughly 250,000 clones, with roughly 81% of them counted one time only. The biggest ten clones account for about 0.93% of the sample.

Collaborating institutions collected whole blood in K2EDTA tubes following their own protocols. For TCRbeta analysis, collaborators shipped samples as frozen whole blood, isolated PBMCs, or DNA extracted from either of those sample types. The chain links TRBV19 with TRBJ2-7; 12 junctional bases match TRBD2. Sequenced sample: peripheral blood. The receptor comes from a man in his forties with acute or convalescent COVID-19. The bases are TGTGCCAGTAGTCTCGGACTAGCGGGGAGTTACGAGCAGTACTTC. This encodes CASSLGLAGSYEQYF.